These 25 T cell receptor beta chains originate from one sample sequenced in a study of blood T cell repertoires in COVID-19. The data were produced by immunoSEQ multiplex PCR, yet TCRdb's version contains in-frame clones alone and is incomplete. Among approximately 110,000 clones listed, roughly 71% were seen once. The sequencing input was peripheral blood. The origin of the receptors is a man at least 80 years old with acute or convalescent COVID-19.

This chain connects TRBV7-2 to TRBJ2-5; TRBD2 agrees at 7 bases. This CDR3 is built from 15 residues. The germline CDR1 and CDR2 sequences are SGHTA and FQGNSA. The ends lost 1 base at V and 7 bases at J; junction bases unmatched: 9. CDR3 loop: CASSLDGTTHGTQYF. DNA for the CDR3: TGTGCCAGCAGCTTAGACGGGACTACTCACGGGACCCAGTACTTC.

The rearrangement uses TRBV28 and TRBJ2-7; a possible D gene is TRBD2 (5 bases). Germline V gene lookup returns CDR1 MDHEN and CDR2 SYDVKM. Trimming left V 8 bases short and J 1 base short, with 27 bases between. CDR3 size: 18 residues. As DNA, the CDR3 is TGTGCCAGCCCAATGCCAGCGGCAGGCCAAGAACGGTCCTACGAGCAGTACTTC. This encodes CASPMPAAGQERSYEQYF. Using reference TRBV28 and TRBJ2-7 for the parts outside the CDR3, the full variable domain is DVKVTQSSRYLVKRTGEKVFLECVQDMDHENMFWYRQDPGLGLRLIYFSYDVKMKEKGDIPEGYSVSREKKERFSLILESASTNQTSMYLCASPMPAAGQERSYEQYFGPGTRLTVT.

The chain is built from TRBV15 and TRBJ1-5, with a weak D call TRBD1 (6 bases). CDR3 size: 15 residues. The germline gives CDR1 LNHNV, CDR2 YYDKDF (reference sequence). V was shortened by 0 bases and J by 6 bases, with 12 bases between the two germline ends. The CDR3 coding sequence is TGTGCCACCAGCAGAGATAAGGGGGACCGTCAGCCCCAGCATTTT. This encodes CATSRDKGDRQPQHF.

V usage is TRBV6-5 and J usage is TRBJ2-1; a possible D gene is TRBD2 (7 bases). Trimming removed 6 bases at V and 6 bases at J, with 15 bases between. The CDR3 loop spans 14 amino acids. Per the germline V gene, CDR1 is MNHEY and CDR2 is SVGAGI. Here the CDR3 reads CASRRGGLGNEQFF. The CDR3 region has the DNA TGTGCCAGCAGGAGGGGGGGGCTTGGCAATGAGCAGTTCTTC.

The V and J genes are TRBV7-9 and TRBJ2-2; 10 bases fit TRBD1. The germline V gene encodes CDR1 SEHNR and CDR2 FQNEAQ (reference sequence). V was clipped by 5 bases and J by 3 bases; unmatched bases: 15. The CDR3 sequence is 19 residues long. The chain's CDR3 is CASSGAGTGVGKHTGELFF. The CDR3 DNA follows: TGTGCCAGCAGCGGAGCCGGGACAGGGGTGGGGAAACACACCGGGGAGCTGTTTTTT.

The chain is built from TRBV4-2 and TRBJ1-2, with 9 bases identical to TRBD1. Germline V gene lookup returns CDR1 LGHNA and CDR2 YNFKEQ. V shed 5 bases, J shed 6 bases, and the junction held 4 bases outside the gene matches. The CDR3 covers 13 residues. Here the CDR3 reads CASSDDRGDGYTF. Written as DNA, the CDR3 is TGTGCCAGCAGCGACGACAGGGGGGATGGCTACACCTTC.

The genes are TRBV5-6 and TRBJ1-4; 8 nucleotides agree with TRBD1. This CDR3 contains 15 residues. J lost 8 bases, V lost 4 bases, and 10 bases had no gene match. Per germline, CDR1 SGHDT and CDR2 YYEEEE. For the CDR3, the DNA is TGTGCCAGCAGCGGAAGGACAGGGAGGTCCGAAAAACTGTTTTTT. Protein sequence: CASSGRTGRSEKLFF.

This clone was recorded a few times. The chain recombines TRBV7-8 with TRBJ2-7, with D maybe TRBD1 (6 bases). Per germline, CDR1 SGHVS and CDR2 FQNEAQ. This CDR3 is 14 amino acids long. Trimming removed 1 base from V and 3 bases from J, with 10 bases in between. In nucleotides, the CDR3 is TGTGCCAGCAGCTTAGGAAGGACAGACTACGAGCAGTACTTC. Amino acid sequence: CASSLGRTDYEQYF.

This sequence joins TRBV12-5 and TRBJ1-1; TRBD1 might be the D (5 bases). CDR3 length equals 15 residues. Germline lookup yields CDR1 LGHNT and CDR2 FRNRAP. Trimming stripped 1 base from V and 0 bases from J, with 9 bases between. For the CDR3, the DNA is TGTGCTAGTGGTTTGGACGGACACCTGAACACTGAAGCTTTCTTT. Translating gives CASGLDGHLNTEAFF.

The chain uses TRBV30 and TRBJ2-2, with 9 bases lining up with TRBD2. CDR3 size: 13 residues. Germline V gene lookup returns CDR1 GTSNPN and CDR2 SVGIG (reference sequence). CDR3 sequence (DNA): TGTGCTTCCCGGCGGGAGGGCGTCGGGGAGCTGTTTTTT. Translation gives CASRREGVGELFF. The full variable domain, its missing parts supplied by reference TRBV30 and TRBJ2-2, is SQTIHQWPATLVQPVGSPLSLECTVEGTSNPNLYWYRQAAGRGLQLLFYSVGIGQISSEVPQNLSASRPQDRQFILSSKKLLLSDSGFYLCASRREGVGELFFGEGSRLTVL.

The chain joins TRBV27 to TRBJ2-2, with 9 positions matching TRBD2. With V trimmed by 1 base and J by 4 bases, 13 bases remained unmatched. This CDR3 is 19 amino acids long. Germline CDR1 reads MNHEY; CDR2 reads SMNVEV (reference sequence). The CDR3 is CASSLWGEAGGRGTGELFF. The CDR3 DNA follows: TGTGCCAGCAGTTTATGGGGGGAAGCGGGAGGTCGGGGCACCGGGGAGCTGTTTTTT.

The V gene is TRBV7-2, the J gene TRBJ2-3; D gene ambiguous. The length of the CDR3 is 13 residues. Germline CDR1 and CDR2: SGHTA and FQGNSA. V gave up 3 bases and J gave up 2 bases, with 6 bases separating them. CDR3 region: CASSFSSTDTQYF. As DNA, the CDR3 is TGTGCCAGCAGCTTTAGTTCCACAGATACGCAGTATTTT.

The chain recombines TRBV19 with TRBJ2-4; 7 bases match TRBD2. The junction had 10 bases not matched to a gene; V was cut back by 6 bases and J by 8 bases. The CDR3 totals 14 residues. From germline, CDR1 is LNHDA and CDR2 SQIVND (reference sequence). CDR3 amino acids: CASRVTGGTDIQYF. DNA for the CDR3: TGTGCCAGTAGGGTAACGGGGGGAACTGACATTCAGTACTTC.

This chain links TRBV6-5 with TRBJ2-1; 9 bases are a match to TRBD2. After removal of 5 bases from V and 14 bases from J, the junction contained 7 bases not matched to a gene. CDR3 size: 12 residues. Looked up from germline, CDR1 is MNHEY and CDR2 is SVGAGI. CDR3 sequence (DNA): TGTGCCAGCAGTCCGAGCGGGAGGAAGGAGTTCTTC. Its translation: CASSPSGRKEFF.

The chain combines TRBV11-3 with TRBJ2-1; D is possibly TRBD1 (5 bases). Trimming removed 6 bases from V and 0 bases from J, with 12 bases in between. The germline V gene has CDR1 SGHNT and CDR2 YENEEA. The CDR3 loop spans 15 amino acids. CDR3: CASSTGPSSYNEQFF. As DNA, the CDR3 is TGTGCCAGCAGTACAGGTCCTAGCTCCTACAATGAGCAGTTCTTC.

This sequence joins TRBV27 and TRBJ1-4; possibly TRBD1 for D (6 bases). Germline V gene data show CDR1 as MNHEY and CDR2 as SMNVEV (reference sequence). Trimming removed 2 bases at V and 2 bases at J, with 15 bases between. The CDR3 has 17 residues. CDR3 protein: CASSLSGTGYTNEKLFF. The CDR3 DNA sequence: TGTGCCAGCAGTTTAAGCGGAACAGGGTACACTAATGAAAAACTGTTTTTT.

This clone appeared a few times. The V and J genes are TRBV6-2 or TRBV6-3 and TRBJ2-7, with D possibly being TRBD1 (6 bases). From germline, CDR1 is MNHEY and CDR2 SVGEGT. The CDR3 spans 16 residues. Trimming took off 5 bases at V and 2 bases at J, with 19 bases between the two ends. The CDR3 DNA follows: TGTGCCAGCAGTACACCCCTGGACAGCAACGCCTACGAGCAGTACTTC. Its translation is CASSTPLDSNAYEQYF.

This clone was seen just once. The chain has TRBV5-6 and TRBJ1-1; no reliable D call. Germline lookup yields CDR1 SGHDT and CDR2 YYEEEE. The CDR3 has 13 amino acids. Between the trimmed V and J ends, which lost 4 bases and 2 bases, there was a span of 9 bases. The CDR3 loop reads CASSPGVNTEAFF. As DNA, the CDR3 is TGTGCCAGCAGCCCTGGAGTCAACACTGAAGCTTTCTTT.

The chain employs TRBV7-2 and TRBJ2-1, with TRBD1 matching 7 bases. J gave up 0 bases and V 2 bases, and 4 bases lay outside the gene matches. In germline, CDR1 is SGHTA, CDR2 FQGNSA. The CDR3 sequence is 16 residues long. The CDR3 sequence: CASSLNRDSSYNEQFF. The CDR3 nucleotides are TGTGCCAGCAGCTTAAATCGGGACAGCTCCTACAATGAGCAGTTCTTC.

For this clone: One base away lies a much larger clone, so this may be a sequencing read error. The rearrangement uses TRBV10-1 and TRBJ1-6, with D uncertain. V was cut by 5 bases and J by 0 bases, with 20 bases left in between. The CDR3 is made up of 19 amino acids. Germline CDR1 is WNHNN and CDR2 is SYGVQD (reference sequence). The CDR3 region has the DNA TGCGCCAGCAGTAAGGCAGAGCTTGGACTAATCTCCTATAATTCACCCCTCCACTTT. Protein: CASSKAELGLISYNSPLHF.

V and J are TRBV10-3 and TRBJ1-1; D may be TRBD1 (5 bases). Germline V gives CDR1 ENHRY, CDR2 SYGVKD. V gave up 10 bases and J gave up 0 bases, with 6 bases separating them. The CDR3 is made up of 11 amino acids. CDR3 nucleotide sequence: TGTGCCACACAGGTGAACACTGAAGCTTTCTTT. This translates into CATQVNTEAFF.

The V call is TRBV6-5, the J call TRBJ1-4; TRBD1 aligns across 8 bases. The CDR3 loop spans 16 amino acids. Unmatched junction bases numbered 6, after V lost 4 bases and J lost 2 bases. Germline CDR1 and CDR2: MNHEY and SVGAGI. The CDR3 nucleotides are TGTGCCAGCAGTTTAGGACAGGGAGGCACTAATGAAAAACTGTTTTTT. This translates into CASSLGQGGTNEKLFF.

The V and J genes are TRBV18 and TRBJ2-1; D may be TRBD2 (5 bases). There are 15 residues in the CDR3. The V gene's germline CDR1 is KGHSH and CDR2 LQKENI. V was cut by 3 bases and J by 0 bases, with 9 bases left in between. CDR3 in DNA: TGTGCCAGCTCACCCCTAGGGAGCTCCTACAATGAGCAGTTCTTC. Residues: CASSPLGSSYNEQFF.

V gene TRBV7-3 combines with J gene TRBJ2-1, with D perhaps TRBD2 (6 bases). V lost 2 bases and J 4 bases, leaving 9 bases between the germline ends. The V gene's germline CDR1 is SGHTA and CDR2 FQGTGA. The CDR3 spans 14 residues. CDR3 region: CASSLLGTYNEQFF. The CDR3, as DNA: TGTGCCAGCAGCTTATTAGGGACTTACAATGAGCAGTTCTTC.

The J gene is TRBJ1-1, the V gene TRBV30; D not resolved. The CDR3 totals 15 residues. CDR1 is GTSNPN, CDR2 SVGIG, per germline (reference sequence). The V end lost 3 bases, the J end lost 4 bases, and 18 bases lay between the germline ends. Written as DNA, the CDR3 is TGTGCCTGGAGGGGAGCGTTTTGGTCGGGCACTGAAGCTTTCTTT. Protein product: CAWRGAFWSGTEAFF.